These 16 T cell receptor beta chains came from one sample sequenced in a study of identical twins (dated by TCRdb to the mid-2010s). Libraries were made using 5' RACE. Sequenced using an Illumina HiSeq 2000. The public reads were reprocessed in TCRdb via fastp at Q25 and MiXCR, keeping in-frame beta chains. Identical CDR3 protein sequences are pooled into one entry, listed with their most common genes and DNA. In all, the sample holds some 900,000 distinct CDR3 sequences, and 12% of those were seen once. The ten most abundant clones make up around 1.6% of the sample. The sample was also linked to a second study, of yellow fever vaccine responses in identical twins.

Source material: PBMCs. The receptors were gathered from a woman aged 18-29 years in good health.

Many counts were recorded for this clonotype. The rearrangement uses TRBV5-1 and TRBJ2-5; 7 bases are a match to TRBD1. In germline, CDR1 is SGHRS, CDR2 YFSETQ. CDR3 length: 15 residues. V lost 4 bases and J lost 2; bases outside the gene matches: 8. CDR3 amino acids: CASSPSDRLQETQYF. In nucleotides, the CDR3 is TGCGCCAGCAGCCCTTCGGACAGGCTTCAAGAGACCCAGTACTTC.

The rearrangement uses TRBV5-1 and TRBJ2-2, with 8 bases aligning to TRBD1. From germline, CDR1 is SGHRS and CDR2 YFSETQ. With 0 bases clipped from V and 6 bases from J, the junction kept 7 bases outside the gene matches. The CDR3 length is 16 residues. DNA of the CDR3: TGCGCCAGCAGCTTGGAGCAGGGGGCGCTTTCCGGGGAGCTGTTTTTT. As protein: CASSLEQGALSGELFF.

This clonotype was found a few times. The chain carries TRBV24-1 and TRBJ2-5; possibly TRBD1 or TRBD2 for D (6 bases each). The V end lost 4 bases, the J end lost 5 bases, and 13 bases lay between the germline ends. This CDR3 has 14 amino acids. Germline assignment: CDR1 KGHDR and CDR2 SFDVKD. CDR3 region: CATSDPTGGETQYF. CDR3 coding DNA: TGTGCCACCAGTGACCCGACAGGAGGGGAGACCCAGTACTTC.

This clonotype appeared a few times. Germline is not matched at one junction end, which may reflect a read error. The rearrangement links TRBV29-1 to TRBJ2-3, with D possibly TRBD1 on 5 matching bases. CDR1 and CDR2 from the germline V gene are SQVTM and ANQGSEA. The CDR3 covers 14 residues. CDR3 sequence (DNA): TGCAGCTTAAGTGGCAGGGCGAGCACAAATACGCAGTATTTT. It specifies CSLSGRASTNTQYF.

The chain recombines TRBV9 with TRBJ1-4; D not resolved. Germline V gives CDR1 SGDLS, CDR2 YYNGEE. Trimming cost V 3 bases and J 8 bases, with 11 bases left between them. This CDR3 contains 13 residues. The DNA of the CDR3 is TGTGCCAGCAGCGCGGCCCTTGGAGAAAAACTGTTTTTT. This translates into CASSAALGEKLFF.

This chain links TRBV29-1 with TRBJ2-7; D perhaps matches TRBD2 (6 bases). V was clipped by 2 bases and J by 3 bases, with 11 bases between them. This CDR3 spans 13 amino acids. Germline V gene lookup returns CDR1 SQVTM and CDR2 ANQGSEA. This CDR3 reads CSVEPSGGYEQYF. The CDR3 DNA follows: TGCAGCGTTGAACCCTCCGGGGGCTACGAGCAGTACTTC.

This clonotype has a count of ten or more. V usage is TRBV7-8 and J usage is TRBJ2-2; weak D call: TRBD2 (5 bases). The CDR3 runs to 14 residues. Looked up from germline, CDR1 is SGHVS and CDR2 is FQNEAQ. V lost 3 bases and J lost 5, with 10 bases in between. The CDR3 DNA reads as TGTGCCAGCAGCTTGTTCGGCGGGACCGGGGAGCTGTTTTTT. As protein: CASSLFGGTGELFF. The variable domain in full, with the rest retrieved from reference TRBV7-8 and TRBJ2-2, is GAGVSQSPRYKVAKRGQDVALRCDPISGHVSLFWYQQALGQGPEFLTYFQNEAQLDKSGLPSDRFFAERPEGSVSTLKIQRTQQEDSAVYLCASSLFGGTGELFFGEGSRLTVL.

In this sample, this clonotype turned up once. V gene TRBV5-6 combines with J gene TRBJ2-3, with D unresolved. V was clipped by 1 base and J by 8 bases, with 17 bases between them. CDR1 and CDR2 (germline): SGHDT, YYEEEE. There are 15 residues in the CDR3. The CDR3 is CASSLKWPPKVTQYF. CDR3 nucleotide sequence: TGTGCCAGCAGCTTGAAATGGCCCCCCAAGGTTACGCAGTATTTT.

V is TRBV7-9 and J is TRBJ1-5, with 7 bases fitting TRBD1. V was pared by 0 bases and J by 6 bases, with 11 bases of the junction left unmatched. Germline V gene lookup returns CDR1 SEHNR and CDR2 FQNEAQ (reference sequence). The CDR3 sequence is 17 residues long. This chain's CDR3 is CASSLARPGQESQPQHF. The CDR3 DNA reads TGTGCCAGCAGCTTAGCCCGCCCCGGACAGGAAAGTCAGCCCCAGCATTTT.

The chain carries TRBV2 and TRBJ2-5; D uncertain. The CDR3 contains 14 residues. V lost 0 bases and J lost 3, with 8 bases in between. The germline CDR1 and CDR2 sequences are SNHLY and FYNNEI. The CDR3 DNA follows: TGTGCCAGCAGTGAAGCGCTTACGGAAGAGACCCAGTACTTC. Amino acids: CASSEALTEETQYF.

The chain recombines TRBV29-1 with TRBJ2-1; 7 bases agree with TRBD2. V lost 4 bases to trimming and J lost 8 bases; unmatched junction nucleotides: 14. This CDR3 is 15 amino acids long. The V gene's germline CDR1 is SQVTM and CDR2 ANQGSEA. The DNA for the CDR3 is TGCAGCGTTGTTCGGGGGTGGGAGGGGAACCATGAGCAGTTCTTC. Its protein product is CSVVRGWEGNHEQFF.

In this sample, this clonotype turned up a few times. This chain joins TRBV20-1 and TRBJ2-7, with a weak D call TRBD2 (5 bases). The CDR3 loop spans 13 amino acids. Trimming shortened V by 5 bases and J by 5 bases, and 16 bases separated the two germline ends. Germline V gene lookup returns CDR1 DFQATT and CDR2 SNEGSKA (reference sequence). The chain's CDR3 is CSAARTGINEQYV. In DNA form, the CDR3 reads TGCAGTGCTGCCCGAACGGGAATCAACGAGCAGTACGTC.

This clonotype has a count of ten or more. V usage is TRBV12-3 or TRBV12-4 and J usage is TRBJ2-5; D ambiguous. The CDR3 length is 14 residues. V dropped 5 bases and J dropped 2 bases, with 12 bases sitting between them. The CDR3 DNA follows: TGTGCCAGCAGTGTCGTGCTCGGGCAAGAGACCCAGTACTTC. It specifies CASSVVLGQETQYF.

The gene calls are TRBV29-1 and TRBJ2-5; D perhaps matches TRBD1 (6 bases). The CDR3 is 14 amino acids. Trimming cost V 3 bases and J 0 bases, with 11 bases left between them. Germline V CDR1 and CDR2: SQVTM, ANQGSEA. The CDR3 loop reads CSVEFGTHQETQYF. The DNA for the CDR3 is TGCAGCGTTGAGTTCGGGACACACCAAGAGACCCAGTACTTC.

This clonotype came up many times. The genes are TRBV21-1 and TRBJ1-2; TRBD1, the D gene given by the table, was not confirmed from the DNA. TRBV21-1 is a listed pseudogene. The CDR3 has 13 amino acids. CDR3 DNA sequence: TGTGCCAGCAGCAAATTGGGGGGGCAAGGCTACACCTTC. Protein product: CASSKLGGQGYTF.

This clonotype was detected many times. This rearrangement joins TRBV12-3 or TRBV12-4 to TRBJ1-1; D ambiguous. Trimming stripped 6 bases from V and 1 base from J, with 12 bases between. This CDR3 is built from 14 residues. CDR3 sequence (DNA): TGTGCCAGCAGCTCCGGACTCACGAACACTGAAGCTTTCTTT. It translates to CASSSGLTNTEAFF.